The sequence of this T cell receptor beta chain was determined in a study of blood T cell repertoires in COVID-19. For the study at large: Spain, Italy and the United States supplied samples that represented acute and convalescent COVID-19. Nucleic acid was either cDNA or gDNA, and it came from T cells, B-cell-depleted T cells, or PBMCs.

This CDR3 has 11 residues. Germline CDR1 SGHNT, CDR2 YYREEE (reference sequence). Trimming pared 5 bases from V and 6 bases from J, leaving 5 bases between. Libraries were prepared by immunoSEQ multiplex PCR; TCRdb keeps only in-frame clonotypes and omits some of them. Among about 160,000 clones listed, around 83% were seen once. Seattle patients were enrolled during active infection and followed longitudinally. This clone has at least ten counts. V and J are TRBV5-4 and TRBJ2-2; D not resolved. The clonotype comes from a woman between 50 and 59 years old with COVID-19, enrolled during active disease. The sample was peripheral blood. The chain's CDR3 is CASSIAGELFF. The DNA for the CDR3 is TGTGCCAGCAGTATAGCCGGGGAGCTGTTTTTT.